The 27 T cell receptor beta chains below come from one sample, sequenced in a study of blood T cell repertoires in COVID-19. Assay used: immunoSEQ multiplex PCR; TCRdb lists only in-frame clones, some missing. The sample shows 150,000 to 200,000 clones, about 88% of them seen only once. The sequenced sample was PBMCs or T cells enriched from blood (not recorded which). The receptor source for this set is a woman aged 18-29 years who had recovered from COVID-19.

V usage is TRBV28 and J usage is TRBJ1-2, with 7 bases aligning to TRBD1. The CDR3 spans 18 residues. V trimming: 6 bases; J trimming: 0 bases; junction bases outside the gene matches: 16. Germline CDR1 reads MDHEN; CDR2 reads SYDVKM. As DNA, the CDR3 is TGTGCCAGCAGCGACGGCCGGACAGGTCGTTCGACTAACTATGGCTACACCTTC. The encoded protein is CASSDGRTGRSTNYGYTF.

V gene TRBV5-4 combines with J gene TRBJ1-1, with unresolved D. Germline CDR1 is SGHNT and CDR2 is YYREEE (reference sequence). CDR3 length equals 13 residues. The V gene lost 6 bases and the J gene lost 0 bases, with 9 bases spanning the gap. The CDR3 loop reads CASTDTVNTEAFF. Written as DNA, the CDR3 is TGTGCCAGCACCGACACGGTGAACACTGAAGCTTTCTTT.

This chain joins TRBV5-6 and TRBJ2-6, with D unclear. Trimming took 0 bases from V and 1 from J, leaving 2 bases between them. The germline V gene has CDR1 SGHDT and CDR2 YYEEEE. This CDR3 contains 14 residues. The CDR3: CASSLVSGANVLTF. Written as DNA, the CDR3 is TGTGCCAGCAGCTTGGTATCTGGGGCCAACGTCCTGACTTTC.

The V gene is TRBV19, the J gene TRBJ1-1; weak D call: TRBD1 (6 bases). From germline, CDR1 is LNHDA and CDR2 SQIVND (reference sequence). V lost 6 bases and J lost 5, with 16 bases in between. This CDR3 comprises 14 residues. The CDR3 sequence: CASRQDSLGTEAFF. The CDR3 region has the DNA TGTGCCAGTAGGCAGGACAGTTTGGGGACTGAAGCTTTCTTT.

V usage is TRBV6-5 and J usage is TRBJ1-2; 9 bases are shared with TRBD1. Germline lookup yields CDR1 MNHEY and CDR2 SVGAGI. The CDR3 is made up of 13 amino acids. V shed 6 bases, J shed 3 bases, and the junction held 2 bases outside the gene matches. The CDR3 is CASSRTGDYGYTF. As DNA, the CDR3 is TGTGCCAGCAGCAGGACAGGGGACTATGGCTACACCTTC.

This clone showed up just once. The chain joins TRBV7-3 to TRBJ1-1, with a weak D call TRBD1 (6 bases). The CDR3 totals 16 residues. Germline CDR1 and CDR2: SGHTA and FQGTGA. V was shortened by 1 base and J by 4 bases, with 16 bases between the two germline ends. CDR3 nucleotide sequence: TGTGCCAGCAGCTTAAGGGGGGGCCTGCTTAGCACTGAAGCTTTCTTT. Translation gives CASSLRGGLLSTEAFF.

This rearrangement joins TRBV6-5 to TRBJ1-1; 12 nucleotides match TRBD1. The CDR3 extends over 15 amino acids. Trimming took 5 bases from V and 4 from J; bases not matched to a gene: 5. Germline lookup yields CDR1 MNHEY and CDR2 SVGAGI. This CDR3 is CASSPGQGAGTEAFF. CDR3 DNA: TGTGCCAGCAGTCCGGGACAGGGGGCGGGCACTGAAGCTTTCTTT.

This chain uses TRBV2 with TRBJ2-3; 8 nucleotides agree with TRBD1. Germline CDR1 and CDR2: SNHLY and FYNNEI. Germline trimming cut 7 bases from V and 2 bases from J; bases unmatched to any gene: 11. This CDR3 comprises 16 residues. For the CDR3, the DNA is TGTGCCAGCAATCGTAGGACAGGGCCAATCACAGATACGCAGTATTTT. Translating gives CASNRRTGPITDTQYF.

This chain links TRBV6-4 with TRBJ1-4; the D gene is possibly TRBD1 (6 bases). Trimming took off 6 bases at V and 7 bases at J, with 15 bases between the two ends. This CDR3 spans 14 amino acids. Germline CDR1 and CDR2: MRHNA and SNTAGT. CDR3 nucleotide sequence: TGTGCCAGCAGCGGTGGACAGAGTGGTGAAAAACTGTTTTTT. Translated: CASSGGQSGEKLFF.

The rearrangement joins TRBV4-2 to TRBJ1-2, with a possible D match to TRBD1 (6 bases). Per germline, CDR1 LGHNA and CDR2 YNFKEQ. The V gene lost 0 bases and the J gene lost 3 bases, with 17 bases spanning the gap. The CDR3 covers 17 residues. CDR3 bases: TGTGCCAGCAGCCAAGAATCATCAGGGGTTGGTTACTATGGCTACACCTTC. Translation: CASSQESSGVGYYGYTF.

This CDR3 is CASSLRSRGQQFF. The CDR3 DNA is TGTGCCAGCAGTTTAAGGTCGCGGGGGCAGCAGTTCTTC. The chain carries TRBV12-3 or TRBV12-4 and TRBJ2-1, with D maybe TRBD2 (7 bases). Trimming took off 2 bases at V and 11 bases at J, with 13 bases between the two ends. The CDR3 runs 13 residues.

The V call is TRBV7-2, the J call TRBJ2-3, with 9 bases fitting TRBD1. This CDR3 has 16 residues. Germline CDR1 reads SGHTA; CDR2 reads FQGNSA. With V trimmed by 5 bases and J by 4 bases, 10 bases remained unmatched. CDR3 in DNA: TGTGCCAGCAGCGCGGGACAGGGATGGAGATCAGATACGCAGTATTTT. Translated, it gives CASSAGQGWRSDTQYF.

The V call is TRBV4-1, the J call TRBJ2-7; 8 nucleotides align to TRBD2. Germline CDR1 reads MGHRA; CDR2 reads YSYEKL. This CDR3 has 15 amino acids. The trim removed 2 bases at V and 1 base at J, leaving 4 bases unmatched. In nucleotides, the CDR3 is TGCGCCAGCAGCCAACTAGCGGGCGCTTCCTACGAGCAGTACTTC. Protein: CASSQLAGASYEQYF.

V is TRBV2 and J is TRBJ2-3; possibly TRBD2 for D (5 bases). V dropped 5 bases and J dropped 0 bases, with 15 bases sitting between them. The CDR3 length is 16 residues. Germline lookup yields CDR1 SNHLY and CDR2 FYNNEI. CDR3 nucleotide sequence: TGTGCCAGCAGTTTGCGCTCTAGCCCTAGCACAGATACGCAGTATTTT. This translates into CASSLRSSPSTDTQYF.

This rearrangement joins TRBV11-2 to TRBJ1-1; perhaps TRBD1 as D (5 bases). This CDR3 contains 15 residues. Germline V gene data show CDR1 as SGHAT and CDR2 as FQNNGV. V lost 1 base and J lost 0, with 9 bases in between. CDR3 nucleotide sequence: TGTGCCAGCAGCTTAGTATCAGGGCTGAACACTGAAGCTTTCTTT. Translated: CASSLVSGLNTEAFF.

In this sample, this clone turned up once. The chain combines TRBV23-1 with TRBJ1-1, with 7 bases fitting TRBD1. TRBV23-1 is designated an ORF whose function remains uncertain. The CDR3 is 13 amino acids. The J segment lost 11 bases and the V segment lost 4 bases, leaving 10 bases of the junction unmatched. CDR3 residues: CASSLDRAVWAFF. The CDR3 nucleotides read TGCGCCAGCAGTCTAGACAGGGCGGTTTGGGCTTTCTTT.

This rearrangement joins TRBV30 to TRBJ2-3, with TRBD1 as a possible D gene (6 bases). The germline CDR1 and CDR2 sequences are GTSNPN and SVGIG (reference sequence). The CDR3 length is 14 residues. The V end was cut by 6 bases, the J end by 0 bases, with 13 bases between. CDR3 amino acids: CACRDTFSTDTQYF. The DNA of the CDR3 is TGTGCCTGCCGGGACACTTTTAGCACAGATACGCAGTATTTT.

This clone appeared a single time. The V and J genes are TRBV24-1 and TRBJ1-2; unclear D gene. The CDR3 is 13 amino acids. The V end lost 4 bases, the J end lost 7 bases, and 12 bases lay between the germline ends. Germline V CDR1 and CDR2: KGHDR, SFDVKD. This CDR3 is CATSERSNGGYTF. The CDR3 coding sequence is TGTGCCACCAGTGAACGGTCGAACGGTGGCTACACCTTC.

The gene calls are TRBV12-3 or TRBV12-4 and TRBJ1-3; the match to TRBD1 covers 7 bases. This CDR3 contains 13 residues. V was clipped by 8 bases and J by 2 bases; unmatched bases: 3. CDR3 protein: CASGQAAGNTIYF. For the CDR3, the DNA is TGTGCCAGCGGACAGGCGGCTGGAAACACCATATATTTT.

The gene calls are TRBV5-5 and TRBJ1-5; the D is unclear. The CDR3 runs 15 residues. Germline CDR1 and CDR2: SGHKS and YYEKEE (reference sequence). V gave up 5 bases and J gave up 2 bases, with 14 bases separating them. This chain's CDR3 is CASSDVGGRNQPQHF. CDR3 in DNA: TGTGCCAGCAGTGACGTAGGCGGGCGCAATCAGCCCCAGCATTTT.

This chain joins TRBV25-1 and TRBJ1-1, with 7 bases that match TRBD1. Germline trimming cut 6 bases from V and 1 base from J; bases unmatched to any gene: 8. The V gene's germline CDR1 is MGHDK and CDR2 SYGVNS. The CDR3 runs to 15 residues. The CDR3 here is CASSWGQGENTEAFF. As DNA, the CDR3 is TGTGCCAGCAGCTGGGGGCAGGGGGAGAACACTGAAGCTTTCTTT.

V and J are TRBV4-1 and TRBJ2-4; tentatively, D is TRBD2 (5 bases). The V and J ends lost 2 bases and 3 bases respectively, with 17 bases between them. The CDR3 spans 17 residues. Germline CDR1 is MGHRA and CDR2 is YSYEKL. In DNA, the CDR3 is TGCGCCAGCAGCCAACCCGGTGACTACGGGATCAAAAACATTCAGTACTTC. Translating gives CASSQPGDYGIKNIQYF.

The CDR3 DNA is TGTGCCAGCAGCTTGGGGACAGGGGGAGGCGAGCAGTACTTC. Its protein product is CASSLGTGGGEQYF. The chain carries TRBV7-8 and TRBJ2-7; 11 nucleotides line up with TRBD1. Per the germline V gene, CDR1 is SGHVS and CDR2 is FQNEAQ. The J segment lost 6 bases and the V segment lost 3 bases, leaving 4 bases of the junction unmatched. This CDR3 comprises 14 residues.

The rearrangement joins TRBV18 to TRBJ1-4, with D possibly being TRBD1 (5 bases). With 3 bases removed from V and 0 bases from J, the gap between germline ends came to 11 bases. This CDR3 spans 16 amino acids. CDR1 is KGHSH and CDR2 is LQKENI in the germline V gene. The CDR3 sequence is CASSPQGLATNEKLFF. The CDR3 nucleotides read TGTGCCAGCTCACCTCAGGGCCTTGCAACTAATGAAAAACTGTTTTTT.

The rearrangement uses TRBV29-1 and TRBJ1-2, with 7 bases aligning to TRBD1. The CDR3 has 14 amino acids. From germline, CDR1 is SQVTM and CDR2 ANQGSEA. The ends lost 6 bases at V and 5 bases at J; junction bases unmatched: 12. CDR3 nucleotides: TGCAGCGTCCAACCGGGACAGAAGGTGTATGGCTACACCTTC. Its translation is CSVQPGQKVYGYTF.

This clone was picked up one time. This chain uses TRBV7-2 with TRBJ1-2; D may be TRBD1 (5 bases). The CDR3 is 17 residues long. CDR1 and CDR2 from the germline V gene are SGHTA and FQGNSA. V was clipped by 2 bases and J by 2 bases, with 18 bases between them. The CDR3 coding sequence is TGTGCCAGCAGCTTAAGGGGTGAAGAGGCGGTGAACTATGGCTACACCTTC. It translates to CASSLRGEEAVNYGYTF.

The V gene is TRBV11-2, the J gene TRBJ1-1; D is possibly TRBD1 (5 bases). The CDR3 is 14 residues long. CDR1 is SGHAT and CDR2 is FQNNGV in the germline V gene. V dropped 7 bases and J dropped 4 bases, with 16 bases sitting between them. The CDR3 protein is CASNGQTAGTEAFF. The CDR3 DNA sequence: TGTGCCAGCAACGGACAAACCGCAGGCACTGAAGCTTTCTTT.